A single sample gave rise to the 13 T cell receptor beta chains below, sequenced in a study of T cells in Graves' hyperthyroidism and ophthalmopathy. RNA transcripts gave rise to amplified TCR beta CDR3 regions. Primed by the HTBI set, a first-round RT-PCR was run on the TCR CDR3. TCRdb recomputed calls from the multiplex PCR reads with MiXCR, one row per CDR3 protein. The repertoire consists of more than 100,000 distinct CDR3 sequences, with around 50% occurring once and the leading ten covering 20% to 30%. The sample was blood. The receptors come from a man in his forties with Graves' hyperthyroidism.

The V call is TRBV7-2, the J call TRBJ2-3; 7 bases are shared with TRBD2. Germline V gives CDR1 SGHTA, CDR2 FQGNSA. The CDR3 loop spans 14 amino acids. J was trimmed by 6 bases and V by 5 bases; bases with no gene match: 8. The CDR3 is CASSLPTSSDTQYF. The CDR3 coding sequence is TGTGCCAGCAGCCTACCGACTAGCTCGGATACGCAGTATTTT. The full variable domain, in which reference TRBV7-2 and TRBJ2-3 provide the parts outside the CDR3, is GAGVSQSPSNKVTEKGKDVELRCDPISGHTALYWYRQSLGQGLEFLIYFQGNSAPDKSGLPSDRFSAERTGGSVSTLTIQRTQQEDSAVYLCASSLPTSSDTQYFGPGTRLTVL.

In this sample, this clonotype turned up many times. CDR3 loop: CSARARLAGSYNEQFF. CDR3 sequence (DNA): TGCAGTGCTAGAGCCAGACTAGCGGGGTCCTACAATGAGCAGTTCTTC. The gene calls are TRBV20-1 and TRBJ2-1, with 11 positions matching TRBD2. The V segment lost 1 base and the J segment 1 base; nucleotides outside the gene matches: 3. Germline loops: CDR1 DFQATT, CDR2 SNEGSKA (reference sequence). The CDR3 covers 16 residues.

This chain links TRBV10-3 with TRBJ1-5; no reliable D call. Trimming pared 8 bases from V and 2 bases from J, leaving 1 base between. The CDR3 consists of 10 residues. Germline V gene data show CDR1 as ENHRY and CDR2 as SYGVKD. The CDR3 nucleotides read TGTGCCATCGGCAATCAGCCCCAGCATTTT. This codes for CAIGNQPQHF.

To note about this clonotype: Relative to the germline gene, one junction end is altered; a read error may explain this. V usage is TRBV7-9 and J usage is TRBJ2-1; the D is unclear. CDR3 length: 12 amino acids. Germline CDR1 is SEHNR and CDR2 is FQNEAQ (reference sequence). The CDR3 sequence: CASSLASYEQCF. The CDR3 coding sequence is TGTGCCAGCAGCTTGGCCTCCTACGAGCAGTGCTTC.

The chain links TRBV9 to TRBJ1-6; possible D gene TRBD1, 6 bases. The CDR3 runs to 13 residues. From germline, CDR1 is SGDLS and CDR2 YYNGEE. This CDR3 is CASGVEGGGPLHF. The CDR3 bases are TGTGCTAGCGGCGTAGAGGGGGGGGGTCCCCTCCACTTT.

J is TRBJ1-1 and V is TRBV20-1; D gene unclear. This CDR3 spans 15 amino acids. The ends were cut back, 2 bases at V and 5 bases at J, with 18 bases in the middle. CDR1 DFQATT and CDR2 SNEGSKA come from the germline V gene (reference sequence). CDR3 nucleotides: TGCAGTGCTAGATCCAACCTAGGGTTGGGGACTGAAGCTTTCTTT. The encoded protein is CSARSNLGLGTEAFF.

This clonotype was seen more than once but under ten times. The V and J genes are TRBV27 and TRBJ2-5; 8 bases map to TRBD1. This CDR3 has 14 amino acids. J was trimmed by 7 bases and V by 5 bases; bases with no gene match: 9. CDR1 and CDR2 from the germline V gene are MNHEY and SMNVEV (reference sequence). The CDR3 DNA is TGTGCCAGCAGTCAATTTGGACAGGGCAGGACCCAGTACTTC. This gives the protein CASSQFGQGRTQYF.

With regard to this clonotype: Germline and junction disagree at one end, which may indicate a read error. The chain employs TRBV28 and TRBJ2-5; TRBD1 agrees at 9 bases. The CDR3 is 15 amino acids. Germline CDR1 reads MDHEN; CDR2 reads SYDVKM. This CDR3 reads CASSLYHRGQGTQYF. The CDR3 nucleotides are TGTGCCAGCAGTTTATACCACAGGGGGCAAGGGACCCAGTACTTC.

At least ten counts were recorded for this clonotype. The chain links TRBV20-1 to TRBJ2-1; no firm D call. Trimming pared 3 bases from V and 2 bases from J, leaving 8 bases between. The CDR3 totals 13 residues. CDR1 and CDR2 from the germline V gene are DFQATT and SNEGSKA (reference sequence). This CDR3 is CSASAAPYNEQFF. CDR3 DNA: TGCAGTGCTAGTGCAGCGCCCTACAATGAGCAGTTCTTC.

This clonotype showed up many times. CDR3 nucleotides: TGTGCCAGCAGCCAAACCCGGGACACCGTGGTCAATGAGCAGTTCTTC. It codes for CASSQTRDTVVNEQFF. The V call is TRBV14, the J call TRBJ2-1; perhaps TRBD1 as D (6 bases). CDR1 is SGHDN and CDR2 is FVKESK in the germline V gene. V lost 2 bases, J lost 6 bases, and 17 bases lay in between. The CDR3 runs to 16 residues.

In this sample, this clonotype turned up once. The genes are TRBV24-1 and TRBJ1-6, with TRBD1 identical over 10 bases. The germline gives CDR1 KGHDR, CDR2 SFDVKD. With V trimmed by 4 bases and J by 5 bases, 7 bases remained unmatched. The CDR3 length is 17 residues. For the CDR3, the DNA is TGTGCCACCAGTGAGCAAGGACAGGGGGGCGATAATTCACCCCTCCACTTT. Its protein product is CATSEQGQGGDNSPLHF.

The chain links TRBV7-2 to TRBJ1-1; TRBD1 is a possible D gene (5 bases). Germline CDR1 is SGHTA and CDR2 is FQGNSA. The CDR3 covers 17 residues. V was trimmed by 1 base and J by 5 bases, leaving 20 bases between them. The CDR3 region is CASSLVGREGMRTEAFF. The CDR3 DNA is TGTGCCAGCAGCTTAGTGGGGAGGGAGGGGATGAGGACTGAAGCTTTCTTT.

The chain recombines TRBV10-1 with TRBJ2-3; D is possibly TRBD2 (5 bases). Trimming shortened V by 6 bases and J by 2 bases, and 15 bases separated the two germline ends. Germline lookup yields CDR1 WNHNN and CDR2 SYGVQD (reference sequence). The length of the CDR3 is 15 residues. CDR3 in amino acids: CASRNLGGYTDTQYF. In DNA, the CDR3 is TGCGCCAGCAGGAACCTCGGAGGCTACACAGATACGCAGTATTTT.